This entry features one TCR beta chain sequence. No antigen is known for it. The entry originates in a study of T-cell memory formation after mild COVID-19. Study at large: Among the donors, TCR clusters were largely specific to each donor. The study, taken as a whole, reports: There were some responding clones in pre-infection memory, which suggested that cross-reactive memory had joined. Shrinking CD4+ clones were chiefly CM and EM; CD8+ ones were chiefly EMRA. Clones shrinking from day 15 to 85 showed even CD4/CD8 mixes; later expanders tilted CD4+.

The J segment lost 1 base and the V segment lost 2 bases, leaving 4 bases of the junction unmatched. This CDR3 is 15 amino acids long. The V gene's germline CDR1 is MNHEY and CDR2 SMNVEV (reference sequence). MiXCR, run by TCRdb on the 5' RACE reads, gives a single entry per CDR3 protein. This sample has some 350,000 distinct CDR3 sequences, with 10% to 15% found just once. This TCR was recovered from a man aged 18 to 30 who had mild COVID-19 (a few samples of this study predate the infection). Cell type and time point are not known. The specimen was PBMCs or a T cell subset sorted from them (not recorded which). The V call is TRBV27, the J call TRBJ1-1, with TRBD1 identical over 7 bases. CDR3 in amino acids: CASSLRTGENTEAFF. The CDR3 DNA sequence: TGTGCCAGCAGTTTAAGGACAGGCGAGAACACTGAAGCTTTCTTT.